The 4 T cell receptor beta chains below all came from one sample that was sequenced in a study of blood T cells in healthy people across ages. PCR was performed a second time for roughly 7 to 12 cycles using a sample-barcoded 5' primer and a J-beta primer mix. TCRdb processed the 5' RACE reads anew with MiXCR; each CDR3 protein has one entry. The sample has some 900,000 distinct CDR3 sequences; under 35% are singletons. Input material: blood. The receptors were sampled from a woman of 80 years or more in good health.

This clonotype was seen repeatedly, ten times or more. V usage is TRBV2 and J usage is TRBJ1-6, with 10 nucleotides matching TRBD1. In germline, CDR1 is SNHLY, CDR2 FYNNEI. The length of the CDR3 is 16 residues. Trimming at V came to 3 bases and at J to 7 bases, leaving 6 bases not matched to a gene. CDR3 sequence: CASSDAGQGDNSPLHF. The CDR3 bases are TGTGCCAGCAGTGACGCCGGACAGGGGGACAATTCACCCCTCCACTTT.

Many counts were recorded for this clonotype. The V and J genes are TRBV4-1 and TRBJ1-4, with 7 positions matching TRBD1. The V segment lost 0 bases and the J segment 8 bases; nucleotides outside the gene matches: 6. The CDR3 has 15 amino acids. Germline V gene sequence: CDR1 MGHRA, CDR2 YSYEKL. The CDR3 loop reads CASSQEWAGGEKLFF. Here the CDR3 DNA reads TGCGCCAGCAGCCAAGAATGGGCAGGGGGGGAAAAACTGTTTTTT.

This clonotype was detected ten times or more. The CDR3 sequence is CASSPTDRATEQYF. The CDR3 DNA sequence: TGTGCCAGCTCACCAACAGACAGGGCAACCGAGCAGTACTTC. The chain uses TRBV18 and TRBJ2-7; 7 nucleotides align to TRBD1. J lost 6 bases, V lost 2 bases, and 7 bases had no gene match. Germline CDR1 reads KGHSH; CDR2 reads LQKENI. The length of the CDR3 is 14 residues.

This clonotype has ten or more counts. CDR3 sequence: CATSRDRRFEQYF. CDR3 sequence (DNA): TGTGCCACCAGCAGAGATCGAAGGTTCGAGCAGTACTTC. The V call is TRBV15, the J call TRBJ2-7; D gene unclear. The germline CDR1 and CDR2 sequences are LNHNV and YYDKDF (reference sequence). Trimming removed 0 bases at V and 6 bases at J, with 9 bases between. This CDR3 region has 13 residues.